These T cell receptor beta chains were read from a single sample in a study of blood T cell repertoires in COVID-19. Only in-frame clones appear in the TCRdb table, and some are missing; sequencing was by immunoSEQ multiplex PCR. The sample shows some 410,000 clones, approximately 87% of them seen only once. Sequencing used PBMCs or T cells enriched from blood (not recorded which). These receptors originate from a woman aged 25 to 39 with acute COVID-19. Each CDR3 is given with its conserved first and last residue. A D gene is named only where the DNA matches it firmly. The size entry is marked missing in some rows and otherwise reads once, few, many or a size class.

clone_size: NA; d_call: TRBD1; cdr3_length: 15; j_call: TRBJ2-7; v_call: TRBV6-1; cdr3_aa: CASSDRTGGSYEQYF; cdr3_nt: TGTGCCAGCAGTGATCGGACAGGGGGCTCCTACGAGCAGTACTTC
clone_size: NA; d_call: NA; cdr3_length: 14; j_call: TRBJ1-1; v_call: TRBV4-3; cdr3_aa: CASSQVGGWTEAFF; cdr3_nt: TGCGCCAGCAGCCAAGTAGGGGGATGGACTGAAGCTTTCTTT
clone_size: NA; d_call: TRBD2; cdr3_length: 14; j_call: TRBJ2-1; v_call: TRBV27; cdr3_aa: CASSWASGGIEQFF; cdr3_nt: TGTGCCAGCAGTTGGGCTAGCGGGGGTATTGAGCAGTTCTTC
clone_size: NA; d_call: TRBD1; cdr3_length: 14; j_call: TRBJ2-5; v_call: TRBV4-3; cdr3_aa: CASSQATGGETQYF; cdr3_nt: TGCGCCAGCAGCCAAGCAACAGGGGGGGAGACCCAGTACTTC
clone_size: NA; d_call: NA; cdr3_length: 13; j_call: TRBJ1-5; v_call: TRBV4-3; cdr3_aa: CASSQDGAQPQHF; cdr3_nt: TGCGCCAGCAGCCAAGATGGGGCTCAGCCCCAGCATTTT
clone_size: NA; d_call: TRBD2; cdr3_length: 14; j_call: TRBJ2-3; v_call: TRBV6-5; cdr3_aa: CASIRRGATDTQYF; cdr3_nt: TGTGCCAGCATACGGCGGGGGGCCACAGATACGCAGTATTTT
clone_size: once; d_call: TRBD1; cdr3_length: 18; j_call: TRBJ2-6; v_call: TRBV14; cdr3_aa: CASSHRTGGLSGANVLTF; cdr3_nt: TGTGCCAGCAGCCACAGGACAGGGGGCCTCTCTGGGGCCAACGTCCTGACTTTC
clone_size: NA; d_call: TRBD1; cdr3_length: 14; j_call: TRBJ1-1; v_call: TRBV11-2; cdr3_aa: CASSWDRTNTEAFF; cdr3_nt: TGTGCCAGCAGCTGGGACAGGACGAACACTGAAGCTTTCTTT
clone_size: NA; d_call: NA; cdr3_length: 15; j_call: TRBJ1-1; v_call: TRBV18; cdr3_aa: CASSPLHRQNTEAFF; cdr3_nt: TGTGCCAGCTCACCCTTACATAGACAGAACACTGAAGCTTTCTTT
clone_size: NA; d_call: NA; cdr3_length: 15; j_call: TRBJ1-5; v_call: TRBV24-1; cdr3_aa: CATSDYERGNQPQHF; cdr3_nt: TGTGCCACCAGTGATTACGAGAGGGGCAATCAGCCCCAGCATTTT
clone_size: NA; d_call: NA; cdr3_length: 15; j_call: TRBJ1-2; v_call: TRBV6-1; cdr3_aa: CASSEAPSRGYGYTF; cdr3_nt: TGTGCCAGCAGTGAAGCGCCTAGCCGAGGGTACGGCTACACCTTC
clone_size: NA; d_call: TRBD1; cdr3_length: 14; j_call: TRBJ2-7; v_call: TRBV5-1; cdr3_aa: CASSLGTGAYEQYF; cdr3_nt: TGCGCCAGCAGCTTAGGGACAGGGGCCTACGAGCAGTACTTC